This is a list of T cell receptor beta chains from one sample in a study of blood T cell repertoires in COVID-19. Libraries were prepared by immunoSEQ multiplex PCR; TCRdb keeps only in-frame clonotypes and omits some of them. The repertoire has 130,000 to 150,000 clones, 88% of them found once; the top ten carry 1.7%. The sequenced material came from peripheral blood. The origin of the receptors is a woman in her fifties or sixties with acute or convalescent COVID-19. Each CDR3 is given with its conserved first and last residue. A D gene is named only where the DNA matches it firmly. Only some rows state a clone size, as once, few, many or a class for expanded clones.

j_call: TRBJ1-2
d_call: -
clone_size: -
v_call: TRBV27
cdr3_nt: TGTGCCAGCAGTTTATTTGCAGGGTCCCGCAATCTTCACACCTTC
cdr3_aa: CASSLFAGSRNLHTF

j_call: TRBJ2-1
d_call: -
clone_size: -
v_call: TRBV19
cdr3_nt: TGTGCCAGTAGTTTAGCGGACAGCTCCTACAATGAGCAGTTCTTC
cdr3_aa: CASSLADSSYNEQFF

j_call: TRBJ1-2
d_call: -
clone_size: -
v_call: TRBV7-6
cdr3_nt: TGTGCCAGCAGCTGGGGGGAAGGTTACACCTTC
cdr3_aa: CASSWGEGYTF

j_call: TRBJ2-1
d_call: -
clone_size: few
v_call: TRBV7-3
cdr3_nt: TGTGCCAGCAGCCCACCAGGGAGGAATGAGCAGTTCTTC
cdr3_aa: CASSPPGRNEQFF

j_call: TRBJ1-1
d_call: TRBD1
clone_size: -
v_call: TRBV7-9
cdr3_nt: TGTGCCAGCAGCTGGGGACAGCTGAACACTGAAGCTTTCTTT
cdr3_aa: CASSWGQLNTEAFF

j_call: TRBJ2-5
d_call: TRBD1
clone_size: -
v_call: TRBV19
cdr3_nt: TGTGCCAGTACTTCGACAGGGGCCCTTCAAGAGACCCAGTACTTC
cdr3_aa: CASTSTGALQETQYF

j_call: TRBJ2-7
d_call: TRBD2
clone_size: -
v_call: TRBV3-1/TRBV3-2
cdr3_nt: TGTGCCAGCAGCCCCCTCGGGAGCGGGGGATCCTACGAGCAGTACTTC
cdr3_aa: CASSPLGSGGSYEQYF

j_call: TRBJ1-2
d_call: -
clone_size: -
v_call: TRBV27
cdr3_nt: TGTGCCAGCAGCGGACGGGGAATCAACTATGGCTACACCTTC
cdr3_aa: CASSGRGINYGYTF

j_call: TRBJ1-3
d_call: -
clone_size: once
v_call: TRBV4-2
cdr3_nt: TGTGCCAGCAGCCAAGTTCTAGGAGGAGAAGGTCCCTCTGGAAACACCATATATTTT
cdr3_aa: CASSQVLGGEGPSGNTIYF

j_call: TRBJ1-3
d_call: -
clone_size: -
v_call: TRBV5-6
cdr3_nt: TGTGCCAGCAGCTTGGGGCCCACCTCTGGAAACACCATATATTTT
cdr3_aa: CASSLGPTSGNTIYF

j_call: TRBJ2-3
d_call: TRBD2
clone_size: -
v_call: TRBV3-1/TRBV3-2
cdr3_nt: TGTGCCAGCAGCCCCTCTAGCGGTCTACGCACAGATACGCAGTATTTT
cdr3_aa: CASSPSSGLRTDTQYF

j_call: TRBJ1-2
d_call: -
clone_size: -
v_call: TRBV15
cdr3_nt: TGTGCCACCAGCAGACAGGGCGACGGCTACACCTTC
cdr3_aa: CATSRQGDGYTF

j_call: TRBJ2-7
d_call: TRBD1
clone_size: -
v_call: TRBV18
cdr3_nt: TGTGCCAGCTCACCACCAGGACAGGGTTCAGCCACCTACGAGCAGTACTTC
cdr3_aa: CASSPPGQGSATYEQYF

j_call: TRBJ2-1
d_call: TRBD2
clone_size: -
v_call: TRBV3-1/TRBV3-2
cdr3_nt: TGTGCCAGCAGCCAAGGTGCGGGAGGGCTAGGGGAGCAGTTCTTC
cdr3_aa: CASSQGAGGLGEQFF

j_call: TRBJ2-6
d_call: TRBD1
clone_size: -
v_call: TRBV4-1
cdr3_nt: TGCGCCAGCAGCCAGGGACAGGCGCGTGGGGCCAACGTCCTGACTTTC
cdr3_aa: CASSQGQARGANVLTF

j_call: TRBJ2-3
d_call: TRBD2
clone_size: once
v_call: TRBV6-2/TRBV6-3
cdr3_nt: TGTGCCAGCAGCCTCGGGACTAGCACGCAACACACAGATACGCAGTATTTT
cdr3_aa: CASSLGTSTQHTDTQYF

j_call: TRBJ2-7
d_call: -
clone_size: -
v_call: TRBV7-8
cdr3_nt: TGTGCCAGCAGCCCCCCGAGCGCCCGGGGAGGATCCTACGAGCAGTACTTC
cdr3_aa: CASSPPSARGGSYEQYF

j_call: TRBJ1-2
d_call: -
clone_size: -
v_call: TRBV2
cdr3_nt: TGTGCCAGCAGAGATTGGGCAGGGAAAGAATCTTATGGCTACACCTTC
cdr3_aa: CASRDWAGKESYGYTF

j_call: TRBJ1-1
d_call: -
clone_size: -
v_call: TRBV6-4
cdr3_nt: TGTGCCAGCAGGGAGGGGACTGAAGCTTTCTTT
cdr3_aa: CASREGTEAFF

j_call: TRBJ1-2
d_call: -
clone_size: once
v_call: TRBV9
cdr3_nt: TGTGCCAGCAGCGTGGGCCGGACTTATGGCTACACCTTC
cdr3_aa: CASSVGRTYGYTF

j_call: TRBJ1-5
d_call: -
clone_size: once
v_call: TRBV4-2
cdr3_nt: TGTGCCAGCAGCCAAGCACAGAACCAGCCCCAGCATTTT
cdr3_aa: CASSQAQNQPQHF

j_call: TRBJ1-4
d_call: -
clone_size: -
v_call: TRBV7-8
cdr3_nt: TGTGCCAGCAGCCACGGGAAAGAAAAACTGTTTTTT
cdr3_aa: CASSHGKEKLFF

j_call: TRBJ1-2
d_call: TRBD1
clone_size: -
v_call: TRBV12-5
cdr3_nt: TGTGCTAGCGATCACCGGGCAGGGGGCGATGAAAACTATGGCTACACCTTC
cdr3_aa: CASDHRAGGDENYGYTF

j_call: TRBJ2-7
d_call: TRBD1
clone_size: -
v_call: TRBV5-4
cdr3_nt: TGTGCCAGCAGCTCCGGGACAGGGCCCTACGAGCAGTACTTC
cdr3_aa: CASSSGTGPYEQYF

j_call: TRBJ1-2
d_call: TRBD1
clone_size: -
v_call: TRBV19
cdr3_nt: TGTGCCAGTAGTATTTCCAACCCAGGGGGCGCGCATGGCTACACCTTC
cdr3_aa: CASSISNPGGAHGYTF

j_call: TRBJ1-3
d_call: -
clone_size: -
v_call: TRBV9
cdr3_nt: TGTGCCAGCAGCGTAGTAGCGAACTCTGGAAACACCATATATTTT
cdr3_aa: CASSVVANSGNTIYF

j_call: TRBJ2-7
d_call: -
clone_size: few
v_call: TRBV19
cdr3_nt: TGTGCCAGTAGTAAGCACACAGGTTTAATCTACGAGCAGTACTTC
cdr3_aa: CASSKHTGLIYEQYF

j_call: TRBJ2-7
d_call: -
clone_size: -
v_call: TRBV24-1
cdr3_nt: TGTGCCACCATCGGTCCGGTCTACGAGCAGTACTTC
cdr3_aa: CATIGPVYEQYF

j_call: TRBJ1-3
d_call: -
clone_size: -
v_call: TRBV5-4
cdr3_nt: TGTGCCAGCAGCTGGGAGGGACGGAACACCATATATTTT
cdr3_aa: CASSWEGRNTIYF

j_call: TRBJ2-5
d_call: -
clone_size: -
v_call: TRBV18
cdr3_nt: TGTGCCAGCTCACCTCAAGAGGGAGAGACCCAGTACTTC
cdr3_aa: CASSPQEGETQYF

j_call: TRBJ1-2
d_call: TRBD1
clone_size: -
v_call: TRBV25-1
cdr3_nt: TGTGCCAGCAGTGAATCACTCGGACAGGGAAACTCCTACACCTTC
cdr3_aa: CASSESLGQGNSYTF

j_call: TRBJ2-1
d_call: -
clone_size: once
v_call: TRBV21-1
cdr3_nt: TGTGCCAGCAGTGAACAGGGTCTCCACAATGAGCAGTTCTTC
cdr3_aa: CASSEQGLHNEQFF

j_call: TRBJ1-2
d_call: TRBD1
clone_size: few
v_call: TRBV14
cdr3_nt: TGTGCCAGCAGCCTATTACAGGGGGGCTATGGCTACACCTTC
cdr3_aa: CASSLLQGGYGYTF

j_call: TRBJ1-5
d_call: -
clone_size: -
v_call: TRBV18
cdr3_nt: TGTGCCAGCTCACCTCCCGGCGGGGTTTGGAATCAGCCCCAGCATTTT
cdr3_aa: CASSPPGGVWNQPQHF

j_call: TRBJ2-2
d_call: TRBD2
clone_size: -
v_call: TRBV10-2
cdr3_nt: TGCGCCAGCAGTGGGCTAGCGGGGGCGAACACCGGGGAGCTGTTTTTT
cdr3_aa: CASSGLAGANTGELFF

j_call: TRBJ2-5
d_call: TRBD2
clone_size: -
v_call: TRBV6-5
cdr3_nt: TGTGCCAGCAGCCGACTAGCGCTAGGCGAGACCCAGTACTTC
cdr3_aa: CASSRLALGETQYF

j_call: TRBJ2-1
d_call: TRBD2
clone_size: -
v_call: TRBV13
cdr3_nt: TGTGCCAGCAGCTTACTCGCGGGGGTATACAATGAGCAGTTCTTC
cdr3_aa: CASSLLAGVYNEQFF

j_call: TRBJ1-2
d_call: TRBD1
clone_size: -
v_call: TRBV5-1
cdr3_nt: TGCGCCAGCAGCCTCGGACAGGGCCAACCTGCTAACTATGGCTACACCTTC
cdr3_aa: CASSLGQGQPANYGYTF

j_call: TRBJ1-3
d_call: TRBD1
clone_size: -
v_call: TRBV6-5
cdr3_nt: TGTGCCAGCAGTTCGACAGGGGTGAGCTCTGGAAACACCATATATTTT
cdr3_aa: CASSSTGVSSGNTIYF

j_call: TRBJ2-7
d_call: TRBD2
clone_size: -
v_call: TRBV6-5
cdr3_nt: TGTGCCAGCAGGGAGGGACTAGCGGGCAACGAGCAGTACTTC
cdr3_aa: CASREGLAGNEQYF

j_call: TRBJ1-6
d_call: -
clone_size: -
v_call: TRBV27
cdr3_nt: TGTGCCAGCACCACTCCGAGCCCGGGGGATTCACCCCTCCACTTT
cdr3_aa: CASTTPSPGDSPLHF